Shown below are 18 T cell receptor beta chains from a single sample sequenced in a study of cytomegalovirus exposure and HLA in healthy donors. 13 Jbeta primers and 60 Vbeta primers were used for the PCR. The method was immunoSEQ multiplex PCR; TCRdb's version includes in-frame clones alone and lacks a portion of them. The sample consists of approximately 130,000 clones, over 8.5% of them appearing once. Sequenced material: PBMCs. Source of these receptors: a woman aged 40 to 50 in good health and CMV-seropositive.

The rearrangement links TRBV9 to TRBJ2-1; TRBD2 aligns across 10 bases. The V and J ends lost 4 bases and 7 bases, in that order; junction bases with no gene match: 8. The CDR3 consists of 15 residues. Germline V gives CDR1 SGDLS, CDR2 YYNGEE. CDR3 in amino acids: CASSTSGGAANEQFF. DNA of the CDR3: TGTGCCAGCAGCACCAGCGGGGGGGCCGCTAATGAGCAGTTCTTC.

The chain carries TRBV28 and TRBJ2-7, with 7 bases matching TRBD1. V was pared by 6 bases and J by 0 bases, with 8 bases of the junction left unmatched. CDR1 and CDR2 from the germline V gene are MDHEN and SYDVKM. There are 15 residues in the CDR3. The CDR3 sequence is CASSREQGYSYEQYF. The CDR3, as DNA: TGTGCCAGCAGCCGAGAACAGGGGTACTCCTACGAGCAGTACTTC.

This sequence joins TRBV5-4 and TRBJ2-5, with D maybe TRBD2 (6 bases). The CDR3 runs 14 residues. CDR1 SGHNT and CDR2 YYREEE come from the germline V gene (reference sequence). The V gene lost 4 bases and the J gene lost 4 bases, with 14 bases spanning the gap. This CDR3 reads CASSPLGGLETQYF. CDR3 coding DNA: TGTGCCAGCAGCCCCCTAGGAGGGCTAGAGACCCAGTACTTC. Looking up the rest from reference TRBV5-4 and TRBJ2-5 gives the full variable domain: ETGVTQSPTHLIKTRGQQVTLRCSSQSGHNTVSWYQQALGQGPQFIFQYYREEENGRGNFPPRFSGLQFPNYSSELNVNALELDDSALYLCASSPLGGLETQYFGPGTRLLVL.

This clone showed up just a few times. CDR3 amino acids: CASSLQGGRATNEKLFF. The CDR3, as DNA: TGTGCCAGCAGCTTACAAGGGGGAAGGGCAACTAATGAAAAACTGTTTTTT. This chain uses TRBV7-6 with TRBJ1-4, with a tentative D call TRBD1 (6 bases). CDR1 is SGHVS and CDR2 is FNYEAQ in the germline V gene. Between the trimmed V and J ends, which lost 2 bases and 0 bases, there was a span of 13 bases. The CDR3 consists of 17 residues.

This clone turned up a few times. The V call is TRBV6-1, the J call TRBJ1-2; 11 positions match TRBD1. CDR3 length: 17 amino acids. V lost 3 bases to trimming and J lost 3 bases; unmatched junction nucleotides: 9. Germline CDR1 MNHNS, CDR2 SASEGT. CDR3 DNA: TGTGCCAGCAGTGACTGGACAGGGGGCGTCACGGACTATGGCTACACCTTC. This sequence encodes CASSDWTGGVTDYGYTF.

The rearrangement uses TRBV25-1 and TRBJ1-1; TRBD1 might be the D (5 bases). Trimming took 6 bases from V and 4 from J, leaving 18 bases between them. This CDR3 has 15 residues. Germline V gives CDR1 MGHDK, CDR2 SYGVNS. The CDR3 DNA reads as TGTGCCAGCAGCGTGGACAAGGAAAAGGGCACTGAAGCTTTCTTT. As protein: CASSVDKEKGTEAFF.

The chain uses TRBV5-1 and TRBJ2-7; 9 nucleotides line up with TRBD1. V was clipped by 2 bases and J by 0 bases; unmatched bases: 6. The CDR3 consists of 16 residues. Germline loops: CDR1 SGHRS, CDR2 YFSETQ. The DNA for the CDR3 is TGCGCCAGCAGCTTTTTCGGACAGGGGTCCTCCTACGAGCAGTACTTC. It codes for CASSFFGQGSSYEQYF. Looking up the rest from reference TRBV5-1 and TRBJ2-7 gives the full variable domain: KAGVTQTPRYLIKTRGQQVTLSCSPISGHRSVSWYQQTPGQGLQFLFEYFSETQRNKGNFPGRFSGRQFSNSRSEMNVSTLELGDSALYLCASSFFGQGSSYEQYFGPGTRLTVT.

This clone was picked up many times. J is TRBJ2-7 and V is TRBV5-8; a possible D gene is TRBD1 (5 bases). CDR3 length: 15 residues. Germline CDR1 and CDR2: SGHTS and YDEGEE. The V gene lost 3 bases and the J gene lost 3 bases, with 16 bases spanning the gap. The CDR3 coding sequence is TGTGCCAGCAGCTCCCCCGACAGCTTCATCTACGAGCAGTACTTC. Protein sequence: CASSSPDSFIYEQYF.

This clone has a handful of counts. This same CDR3 is encoded by further DNA sequences in the sample. The chain joins TRBV6-6 to TRBJ1-1; no definite D call. V was trimmed by 0 bases and J by 1 base, leaving 6 bases between them. The germline gives CDR1 MNHNY, CDR2 SVGAGI (reference sequence). CDR3 length: 14 amino acids. The CDR3 loop is CASSYSGRNTEAFF. The CDR3 nucleotides read TGTGCCAGCAGTTACTCGGGGAGGAACACTGAAGCTTTCTTT.

The J gene is TRBJ2-7, the V gene TRBV18; possible D gene TRBD1, 6 bases. CDR3 length: 14 amino acids. Trimming left V 5 bases short and J 2 bases short, with 13 bases between. Germline values: CDR1 KGHSH, CDR2 LQKENI. The CDR3 is CASSARQEAYEQYF. The CDR3 DNA reads as TGTGCCAGCTCAGCCCGACAGGAGGCCTACGAGCAGTACTTC.

The J gene is TRBJ2-3, the V gene TRBV18; TRBD2 aligns across 8 bases. V was clipped by 3 bases and J by 8 bases; unmatched bases: 13. The CDR3 loop spans 16 amino acids. The germline V gene encodes CDR1 KGHSH and CDR2 LQKENI. CDR3 nucleotide sequence: TGTGCCAGCTCACCGTTTGCGGGGGGTTCCCCTATTACGCAGTATTTT. Protein sequence: CASSPFAGGSPITQYF.

This clone was seen only a few times. The J gene is TRBJ2-5, the V gene TRBV5-4; a possible D gene is TRBD1 (5 bases). The CDR3 loop spans 13 amino acids. V gave up 2 bases and J gave up 4 bases, with 9 bases separating them. CDR1 SGHNT and CDR2 YYREEE come from the germline V gene (reference sequence). CDR3 coding DNA: TGTGCCAGCAGCTTATCAGGGTCAGAGACCCAGTACTTC. As protein: CASSLSGSETQYF.

This clone was seen a few times. CDR3 sequence reads: CASSVGRGGTEAFF. The CDR3 DNA is TGTGCCAGCAGCGTAGGTCGGGGAGGGACTGAAGCTTTCTTT. The chain employs TRBV9 and TRBJ1-1; D remains ambiguous. The CDR3 loop spans 14 amino acids. V was clipped by 0 bases and J by 5 bases, with 11 bases between them. From germline, CDR1 is SGDLS and CDR2 YYNGEE.

This clone was found a few times. The chain recombines TRBV5-4 with TRBJ1-2; TRBD1 might be the D (5 bases). This CDR3 contains 13 residues. The germline CDR1 and CDR2 sequences are SGHNT and YYREEE (reference sequence). Trimming took 0 bases from V and 8 from J, leaving 11 bases between them. The DNA of the CDR3 is TGTGCCAGCAGCTTGGCAGGGATTGGGGGCTACACCTTC. Translating it yields CASSLAGIGGYTF. The full variable domain, in which reference TRBV5-4 and TRBJ1-2 provide the parts outside the CDR3, is ETGVTQSPTHLIKTRGQQVTLRCSSQSGHNTVSWYQQALGQGPQFIFQYYREEENGRGNFPPRFSGLQFPNYSSELNVNALELDDSALYLCASSLAGIGGYTFGSGTRLTVV.

This clone appeared a few times. The J gene is TRBJ2-3, the V gene TRBV6-5; 11 bases map to TRBD2. CDR3 length: 16 residues. The V gene end was trimmed by 4 bases and the J gene end by 6 bases; junction bases not matched to a gene: 9. The germline V gene encodes CDR1 MNHEY and CDR2 SVGAGI. The CDR3 nucleotides are TGTGCCAGCAGTTCCGGGACTAGCGGAAGGGGGGATACGCAGTATTTT. Its translation is CASSSGTSGRGDTQYF.

The rearrangement uses TRBV18 and TRBJ2-7, with D possibly being TRBD1 (5 bases). The V end was cut by 3 bases, the J end by 2 bases, with 17 bases between. CDR1 is KGHSH and CDR2 is LQKENI in the germline V gene. The CDR3 spans 16 residues. The CDR3 nucleotides are TGTGCCAGCTCACCTCCGGTTGGCAGGGCCACCTACGAGCAGTACTTC. Its protein product is CASSPPVGRATYEQYF.

This clone was counted only a few times. V gene TRBV11-2 combines with J gene TRBJ1-1; D gene unclear. Per germline, CDR1 SGHAT and CDR2 FQNNGV. The V gene lost 0 bases and the J gene lost 7 bases, with 15 bases spanning the gap. CDR3 size: 15 residues. CDR3 nucleotide sequence: TGTGCCAGCAGCTTAGATGGATTACTACGGCATGAAGCTTTCTTT. It codes for CASSLDGLLRHEAFF. Together with reference TRBV11-2 and TRBJ1-1, the CDR3 gives the full variable domain: EAGVAQSPRYKIIEKRQSVAFWCNPISGHATLYWYQQILGQGPKLLIQFQNNGVVDDSQLPKDRFSAERLKGVDSTLKIQPAKLEDSAVYLCASSLDGLLRHEAFFGQGTRLTVV.

This chain uses TRBV10-3 with TRBJ2-2; D is uncertain. V gave up 4 bases and J gave up 2 bases, with 8 bases separating them. The CDR3 is 14 amino acids. Germline V gene data show CDR1 as ENHRY and CDR2 as SYGVKD. DNA for the CDR3: TGTGCCATCAGTGTATCGGGTAACACCGGGGAGCTGTTTTTT. It specifies CAISVSGNTGELFF.